A single sample gave rise to the 32 T cell receptor beta chains below, sequenced in a study of blood T cell repertoires in COVID-19. Sequenced by immunoSEQ multiplex PCR; TCRdb stores in-frame clones only, minus some. The repertoire includes roughly 20,000 clones, just under 95% of them detected once, and 5% to 7% sits in the top ten. The specimen sequenced was peripheral blood. These receptors came from a human donor in a cohort sampled during active COVID-19.

The genes are TRBV6-5 and TRBJ1-2; TRBD1 matches 9 bases. There are 14 residues in the CDR3. With V trimmed by 6 bases and J by 4 bases, 6 bases remained unmatched. Per the germline V gene, CDR1 is MNHEY and CDR2 is SVGAGI. This CDR3 is CASRYTGGTYGYTF. CDR3 nucleotides: TGTGCCAGCAGATACACAGGGGGCACCTATGGCTACACCTTC.

The chain links TRBV19 to TRBJ1-5, with TRBD1 matching 7 bases. The CDR3 extends over 15 amino acids. The germline gives CDR1 LNHDA, CDR2 SQIVND (reference sequence). V lost 3 bases and J lost 4; bases outside the gene matches: 6. CDR3 DNA sequence: TGTGCCAGTAGTATTTTTGGGACAGTAAATCAGCCCCAGCATTTT. Its translation: CASSIFGTVNQPQHF.

V is TRBV6-5 and J is TRBJ1-5; no firm D call. Germline CDR1 and CDR2: MNHEY and SVGAGI. V was clipped by 5 bases and J by 3 bases, with 11 bases between them. The CDR3 loop spans 14 amino acids. CDR3 bases: TGTGCCAGCAGTCCCTCGGGGTTCAATCAGCCCCAGCATTTT. It encodes CASSPSGFNQPQHF.

J is TRBJ2-2 and V is TRBV14; TRBD2 matches 7 bases. V lost 1 base and J lost 3; bases outside the gene matches: 5. Germline V CDR1 and CDR2: SGHDN, FVKESK. The CDR3 runs 16 residues. The CDR3 here is CASSQGPGGDTGELFF. The CDR3, as DNA: TGTGCCAGCAGCCAAGGGCCGGGGGGAGACACCGGGGAGCTGTTTTTT.

J is TRBJ2-4 and V is TRBV5-8; TRBD2 is a possible D gene (6 bases). Looked up from germline, CDR1 is SGHTS and CDR2 is YDEGEE. This CDR3 is 14 amino acids long. V was cut by 2 bases and J by 1 base, with 7 bases left in between. This chain's CDR3 is CASSFGGAKNIQYF. CDR3 nucleotide sequence: TGTGCCAGCAGCTTTGGGGGGGCCAAAAACATTCAGTACTTC.

For the CDR3, the DNA is TGTGCCACCGGGCGGGGGATCGATGAGCAGTTCTTC. Translation gives CATGRGIDEQFF. The genes are TRBV12-3 or TRBV12-4 and TRBJ2-1, with 7 bases aligning to TRBD2. V was clipped by 10 bases and J by 8 bases; unmatched bases: 8. This CDR3 contains 12 residues.

This rearrangement joins TRBV5-6 to TRBJ1-5; the D gene is possibly TRBD1 (6 bases). Germline V gives CDR1 SGHDT, CDR2 YYEEEE. Trimming shortened V by 0 bases and J by 9 bases, and 13 bases separated the two germline ends. The CDR3 spans 14 residues. The CDR3 bases are TGTGCCAGCAGCTTGGCCCAGGGGCCTGGGCCCCAGCATTTT. Protein: CASSLAQGPGPQHF.

The V call is TRBV4-3, the J call TRBJ1-3; TRBD1 might be the D (5 bases). V shed 8 bases and J shed 0 bases, with 8 bases lying between them. Germline lookup yields CDR1 LGHNA and CDR2 YSLEER. The CDR3 runs 13 residues. Here the CDR3 reads CASGGSSGNTIYF. The DNA for the CDR3 is TGCGCCAGCGGGGGGAGCTCTGGAAACACCATATATTTT.

J is TRBJ1-4 and V is TRBV7-9; TRBD1 agrees at 8 bases. With 5 bases clipped from V and 6 bases from J, the junction kept 5 bases outside the gene matches. The V gene's germline CDR1 is SEHNR and CDR2 FQNEAQ (reference sequence). CDR3 length: 14 residues. The DNA for the CDR3 is TGTGCCAGCAGCAGACAGGGGTGGGATGAAAAACTGTTTTTT. It codes for CASSRQGWDEKLFF.

V usage is TRBV4-2 and J usage is TRBJ2-5; 7 bases agree with TRBD1. Germline values: CDR1 LGHNA, CDR2 YNFKEQ. The J segment lost 3 bases and the V segment lost 4 bases, leaving 8 bases of the junction unmatched. The CDR3 has 15 amino acids. CDR3 sequence reads: CASSRGGTDKETQYF. In DNA form, the CDR3 reads TGTGCCAGCAGCCGAGGTGGGACAGACAAAGAGACCCAGTACTTC.

The CDR3 coding sequence is TGTGCCAGCAGCAAACAGGGGTATGAAAAACTGTTTTTT. Translated, it gives CASSKQGYEKLFF. The chain couples TRBV7-9 to TRBJ1-4; 7 bases match TRBD1. CDR3 length: 13 residues. V lost 5 bases, J lost 6 bases, and 3 bases stayed unmatched. Germline CDR1 is SEHNR and CDR2 is FQNEAQ (reference sequence).

The chain employs TRBV6-5 and TRBJ1-1; D is perhaps TRBD1 (5 bases). The CDR3 totals 12 residues. Deletions cut 4 bases from V and 4 bases from J, with 7 bases between. Germline V CDR1 and CDR2: MNHEY, SVGAGI. In DNA form, the CDR3 reads TGTGCCAGCAGTTGGGGGGGCACTGAAGCTTTCTTT. This translates into CASSWGGTEAFF.

The V call is TRBV28, the J call TRBJ1-1; possibly TRBD1 for D (5 bases). V lost 8 bases to trimming and J lost 2 bases, with 12 bases between them. This CDR3 is 13 amino acids long. Germline V gene sequence: CDR1 MDHEN, CDR2 SYDVKM. CDR3 sequence: CASRRGANTEAFF. CDR3 nucleotide sequence: TGTGCCAGCCGACGCGGGGCTAACACTGAAGCTTTCTTT.

CDR3 nucleotide sequence: TGTGCCAGCAGCGAATACTCACAGGGGGCGGTCGCCGGGGAGCTGTTTTTT. Translating it yields CASSEYSQGAVAGELFF. The V call is TRBV13, the J call TRBJ2-2; 9 nucleotides line up with TRBD1. Germline CDR1 and CDR2: PRHDT and FYEKMQ (reference sequence). V lost 5 bases to trimming and J lost 6 bases; unmatched junction nucleotides: 13. The CDR3 consists of 17 residues. Drawing the rest from reference TRBV13 and TRBJ2-2, the complete variable domain is AAGVIQSPRHLIKEKRETATLKCYPIPRHDTVYWYQQGPGQDPQFLISFYEKMQSDKGSIPDRFSAQQFSDYHSELNMSSLELGDSALYFCASSEYSQGAVAGELFFGEGSRLTVL.

V is TRBV15 and J is TRBJ2-5, with D possibly matching TRBD2 (5 bases). Germline V gives CDR1 LNHNV, CDR2 YYDKDF (reference sequence). V was shortened by 3 bases and J by 3 bases, with 5 bases between the two germline ends. The CDR3 runs 12 residues. CDR3 in amino acids: CATSRGEETQYF. CDR3 DNA: TGTGCCACCAGCAGGGGAGAAGAGACCCAGTACTTC.

This chain uses TRBV2 with TRBJ2-3; TRBD2 agrees at 9 bases. The germline gives CDR1 SNHLY, CDR2 FYNNEI. Trimming removed 5 bases from V and 4 bases from J; junction bases left unmatched: 13. This CDR3 region has 17 residues. This chain's CDR3 is CASSPEPYSGSPDTQYF. CDR3 nucleotides: TGTGCCAGCAGTCCAGAGCCCTATAGCGGGAGCCCAGATACGCAGTATTTT.

In its sample, this clone was seen a few times. V is TRBV7-2 and J is TRBJ1-1; TRBD1 matches at 9 bases. Trimming removed 6 bases from V and 1 base from J; junction bases left unmatched: 12. Germline values: CDR1 SGHTA, CDR2 FQGNSA. The CDR3 sequence is 17 residues long. The CDR3 bases are TGTGCCAGCAGTTCTCAACCCCCGGACAGGGGGAACACTGAAGCTTTCTTT. This encodes CASSSQPPDRGNTEAFF.

This chain connects TRBV5-1 to TRBJ2-1; TRBD1 matches at 9 bases. Trimming took 6 bases from V and 4 from J; bases not matched to a gene: 5. Germline-derived CDR1 and CDR2 are SGHRS and YFSETQ. The CDR3 is made up of 14 amino acids. The CDR3 protein is CASNDRGYYNEQFF. The CDR3 DNA follows: TGCGCCAGCAACGACAGGGGGTATTACAATGAGCAGTTCTTC. Complete variable domain (other parts from reference TRBV5-1 and TRBJ2-1): KAGVTQTPRYLIKTRGQQVTLSCSPISGHRSVSWYQQTPGQGLQFLFEYFSETQRNKGNFPGRFSGRQFSNSRSEMNVSTLELGDSALYLCASNDRGYYNEQFFGPGTRLTVL.

The genes are TRBV11-2 and TRBJ2-3; D perhaps matches TRBD2 (5 bases). The V end was cut by 3 bases, the J end by 0 bases, with 13 bases between. Germline V lookup: CDR1 SGHAT, CDR2 FQNNGV. The CDR3 loop spans 16 amino acids. CDR3 coding DNA: TGTGCCAGCAGCTTCCAACCCGGGATTAGCACAGATACGCAGTATTTT. This gives the protein CASSFQPGISTDTQYF. The full variable domain, with the rest looked up from reference TRBV11-2 and TRBJ2-3, is EAGVAQSPRYKIIEKRQSVAFWCNPISGHATLYWYQQILGQGPKLLIQFQNNGVVDDSQLPKDRFSAERLKGVDSTLKIQPAKLEDSAVYLCASSFQPGISTDTQYFGPGTRLTVL.

The rearrangement links TRBV18 to TRBJ1-1; the D gene is possibly TRBD1 (5 bases). Trimming stripped 5 bases from V and 1 base from J, with 11 bases between. Germline-derived CDR1 and CDR2 are KGHSH and LQKENI. This CDR3 spans 14 amino acids. CDR3 loop: CASSEQAGNTEAFF. The CDR3 DNA sequence: TGTGCCAGCTCAGAACAGGCAGGGAACACTGAAGCTTTCTTT.

The rearrangement links TRBV18 to TRBJ2-1; D not certain. The germline V gene encodes CDR1 KGHSH and CDR2 LQKENI. V dropped 0 bases and J dropped 3 bases, with 9 bases sitting between them. This CDR3 has 15 residues. CDR3 amino acids: CASSPPPTHYNEQFF. Written as DNA, the CDR3 is TGTGCCAGCTCACCACCCCCGACTCACTACAATGAGCAGTTCTTC.

The rearrangement uses TRBV7-6 and TRBJ2-3; 8 bases match TRBD2. CDR1 is SGHVS, CDR2 FNYEAQ, per germline. With 3 bases clipped from V and 1 base from J, the junction kept 9 bases outside the gene matches. The CDR3 runs to 17 residues. The chain's CDR3 is CASSFTGGGVGTDTQYF. CDR3 in DNA: TGTGCCAGCAGCTTCACGGGAGGGGGTGTGGGCACAGATACGCAGTATTTT.

J is TRBJ1-2 and V is TRBV3-1 (or the pseudogene TRBV3-2); 7 bases line up with TRBD1. This CDR3 is 13 amino acids long. V gave up 0 bases and J gave up 8 bases; unmatched junction bases: 3. CDR1 LGHDT and CDR2 YNNKEL come from the germline V gene (reference sequence). This CDR3 reads CASSQETGVGYTF. DNA for the CDR3: TGTGCCAGCAGCCAAGAAACAGGGGTAGGCTACACCTTC.

The V gene is TRBV6-4, the J gene TRBJ1-5; D not resolved. Germline assignment: CDR1 MRHNA and CDR2 SNTAGT. The V end was cut by 6 bases, the J end by 1 base, with 7 bases between. This CDR3 has 13 residues. CDR3 sequence reads: CASSPRSNQPQHF. The CDR3, as DNA: TGTGCCAGCAGCCCTAGGAGCAATCAGCCCCAGCATTTT.

The chain employs TRBV5-4 and TRBJ2-7; a weak D match, TRBD2 (5 bases). The CDR3 totals 13 residues. Germline V lookup: CDR1 SGHNT, CDR2 YYREEE (reference sequence). V was trimmed by 2 bases and J by 7 bases, leaving 13 bases between them. This CDR3 is CASSFGSPGEQYF. In DNA form, the CDR3 reads TGTGCCAGCAGCTTTGGGAGCCCGGGGGAGCAGTACTTC.

The chain is built from TRBV18 and TRBJ1-1; D not resolved. The CDR3 spans 14 residues. The germline V and J ends were trimmed by 6 bases and 0 bases, with 11 bases remaining between them. Per germline, CDR1 KGHSH and CDR2 LQKENI. The CDR3 region is CASSQAIMNTEAFF. The DNA for the CDR3 is TGTGCCAGCTCGCAGGCGATCATGAACACTGAAGCTTTCTTT.

The rearrangement links TRBV28 to TRBJ2-7; TRBD2 is a possible D gene (5 bases). Trimming pared 5 bases from V and 7 bases from J, leaving 9 bases between. The length of the CDR3 is 11 residues. CDR1 is MDHEN, CDR2 SYDVKM, per germline. In DNA form, the CDR3 reads TGTGCCAGCAGTCCTCGCGGGGAGCAGTACTTC. Translating it yields CASSPRGEQYF.

The chain carries TRBV11-2 and TRBJ1-1; 7 bases fit TRBD1. Germline V lookup: CDR1 SGHAT, CDR2 FQNNGV. The CDR3 contains 14 residues. The V gene end was trimmed by 5 bases and the J gene end by 0 bases; junction bases not matched to a gene: 3. The CDR3 DNA reads TGTGCCAGCAGCCGGGACAGAATGAACACTGAAGCTTTCTTT. Translation: CASSRDRMNTEAFF.

This chain joins TRBV7-6 and TRBJ2-7, with D unresolved. The germline CDR1 and CDR2 sequences are SGHVS and FNYEAQ. CDR3 size: 18 residues. V was shortened by 5 bases and J by 3 bases, with 26 bases between the two germline ends. Here the CDR3 DNA reads TGTGCCAGCAGCCGTTTGTATGGATTAGAGCTAGAAAACTACGAGCAGTACTTC. Protein: CASSRLYGLELENYEQYF.

V gene TRBV7-2 combines with J gene TRBJ2-3; 11 bases align to TRBD2. The CDR3 extends over 17 amino acids. Germline-derived CDR1 and CDR2 are SGHTA and FQGNSA. After removal of 5 bases from V and 2 bases from J, the junction contained 9 bases not matched to a gene. CDR3 loop: CASSPRPLAGATDTQYF. CDR3 DNA sequence: TGTGCCAGCAGCCCCCGACCACTAGCGGGAGCCACAGATACGCAGTATTTT.

The chain uses TRBV18 and TRBJ2-3; the D gene is possibly TRBD2 (5 bases). CDR3 length equals 14 residues. Germline V gives CDR1 KGHSH, CDR2 LQKENI. The V end was cut by 3 bases, the J end by 0 bases, with 7 bases between. This chain's CDR3 is CASSPGRSTDTQYF. The CDR3 DNA follows: TGTGCCAGCTCACCGGGGAGAAGCACAGATACGCAGTATTTT.

The rearrangement links TRBV20-1 to TRBJ1-1; D possibly corresponds to TRBD1 (6 bases). There are 13 residues in the CDR3. Germline-derived CDR1 and CDR2 are DFQATT and SNEGSKA (reference sequence). Trimming took 4 bases from V and 5 from J, leaving 14 bases between them. The CDR3 region has the DNA TGCAGTGCTACTGAAAGGACAGATACTGAAGCTTTCTTT. Translating gives CSATERTDTEAFF.